The 8 T cell receptor beta chains below come from one sample, sequenced in a study of cytomegalovirus exposure and HLA in healthy donors. PCR was performed using 60 Vbeta and 13 Jbeta primers. Sequenced by immunoSEQ multiplex PCR; TCRdb stores in-frame clones only, minus some. The repertoire holds some 150,000 clones, about 79% seen once, with about 0.8% in the top ten. The source material was PBMCs. All receptors derive from a female donor in good health and CMV-seronegative.

The chain carries TRBV5-1 and TRBJ2-7, with 10 nucleotides matching TRBD1. Germline CDR1 SGHRS, CDR2 YFSETQ. The CDR3 sequence is 14 residues long. V trimming: 0 bases; J trimming: 6 bases; junction bases outside the gene matches: 3. CDR3 nucleotide sequence: TGCGCCAGCAGCTTGGGGACAGGGGGAGGCGAGCAGTACTTC. This translates into CASSLGTGGGEQYF. The full variable domain, with the rest looked up from reference TRBV5-1 and TRBJ2-7, is KAGVTQTPRYLIKTRGQQVTLSCSPISGHRSVSWYQQTPGQGLQFLFEYFSETQRNKGNFPGRFSGRQFSNSRSEMNVSTLELGDSALYLCASSLGTGGGEQYFGPGTRLTVT.

This chain links TRBV9 with TRBJ1-2; TRBD1 is a possible D gene (6 bases). This CDR3 contains 15 residues. Germline V gives CDR1 SGDLS, CDR2 YYNGEE. Trimming took off 3 bases at V and 4 bases at J, with 16 bases between the two ends. CDR3 residues: CASSGRDNVAYGYTF. The CDR3, as DNA: TGTGCCAGCAGCGGCCGGGACAACGTCGCCTATGGCTACACCTTC.

The chain is built from TRBV7-2 and TRBJ2-3; 7 nucleotides line up with TRBD2. The ends lost 6 bases at V and 1 base at J; junction bases unmatched: 7. This CDR3 contains 15 residues. Germline assignment: CDR1 SGHTA and CDR2 FQGNSA. The CDR3 reads CASRNRDYRTDTQYF. The CDR3 DNA sequence: TGTGCCAGCAGGAACCGGGACTATCGCACAGATACGCAGTATTTT. Full variable domain (outside the CDR3, taken from reference TRBV7-2 and TRBJ2-3): GAGVSQSPSNKVTEKGKDVELRCDPISGHTALYWYRQSLGQGLEFLIYFQGNSAPDKSGLPSDRFSAERTGGSVSTLTIQRTQQEDSAVYLCASRNRDYRTDTQYFGPGTRLTVL.

The rearrangement joins TRBV7-2 to TRBJ2-3, with TRBD2 identical over 10 bases. Germline trimming cut 4 bases from V and 4 bases from J; bases unmatched to any gene: 17. This CDR3 comprises 19 residues. Germline-derived CDR1 and CDR2 are SGHTA and FQGNSA. The CDR3 sequence: CASSWGGSGGWGASDTQYF. The CDR3 nucleotides are TGTGCCAGCAGCTGGGGGGGTAGCGGGGGGTGGGGGGCATCAGATACGCAGTATTTT.

The chain employs TRBV2 and TRBJ1-2; D possibly corresponds to TRBD1 (5 bases). Trimming removed 9 bases at V and 13 bases at J, with 18 bases between. Germline CDR1 reads SNHLY; CDR2 reads FYNNEI. The CDR3 is made up of 11 amino acids. The DNA of the CDR3 is TGTGCCAGAAGGGAGGGGCCGGGTTTCACCTTC. It encodes CARREGPGFTF.

The chain uses TRBV4-2 and TRBJ2-7, with 8 bases matching TRBD1. This CDR3 is built from 14 residues. Germline lookup yields CDR1 LGHNA and CDR2 YNFKEQ. Unmatched junction bases numbered 1, after V lost 1 base and J lost 2 bases. The CDR3 DNA reads as TGTGCCAGCAGCCAAGGGACAGGGCCCTACGAGCAGTACTTC. Translating gives CASSQGTGPYEQYF.

This clone was seen a handful of times. The chain is built from TRBV6-5 and TRBJ2-7; a weak D match, TRBD1 (6 bases). This CDR3 spans 14 amino acids. Deletions cut 6 bases from V and 0 bases from J, with 12 bases between. CDR1 and CDR2 from the germline V gene are MNHEY and SVGAGI. The CDR3 nucleotides are TGTGCCAGCAGGAACAGGGCGAGCTCCTACGAGCAGTACTTC. Translation gives CASRNRASSYEQYF.

The chain has TRBV18 and TRBJ1-5; unclear D gene. With 2 bases removed from V and 0 bases from J, the gap between germline ends came to 5 bases. There are 14 residues in the CDR3. Looked up from germline, CDR1 is KGHSH and CDR2 is LQKENI. CDR3 sequence: CASSPGLSNQPQHF. DNA of the CDR3: TGTGCCAGCTCACCAGGACTTAGCAATCAGCCCCAGCATTTT.